A selection of T cell receptor beta chains follows, all from one sample in a study of CD8 T cells in Susac syndrome. TCRdb re-called the immunoSEQ multiplex PCR reads with MiXCR, one entry per CDR3 protein. This table has 60,000 to 75,000 distinct CDR3 sequences, around 93% appearing once. The sequencing input was CD8+ T cells from PBMCs. The receptors originated from a human donor in good health. CDR3s include the opening cysteine and the closing phenylalanine or tryptophan. A D gene is named only where the DNA matches it firmly. A clone size is listed for some rows: how often the clone was seen (once, few, many), or a class if it is expanded.

D,size,J,V,DNA,CDR3
NA,NA,TRBJ2-1,TRBV6-5,TGTGCCAGCAGTTACGTCGGGGCGGGTGAGCAGTTCTTC,CASSYVGAGEQFF
TRBD1,NA,TRBJ2-6,TRBV5-1,TGCGCCAGCAGCTCGACCCGGGACAGGGTTTCTGGGGCCAACGTCCTGACTTTC,CASSSTRDRVSGANVLTF
TRBD1,NA,TRBJ1-2,TRBV25-1,TGTGCCAGCAGTGAATTGCAGGGGGCGGACGGCTACACCTTC,CASSELQGADGYTF
NA,NA,TRBJ2-3,TRBV6-2/TRBV6-3,TGTGCCACCTTCGAGACGACAGATACGCAGTATTTT,CATFETTDTQYF
TRBD1,NA,TRBJ1-2,TRBV19,TGTGCCAGTAGTATACTTACCGGGACAGGAGACGGCTACACCTTC,CASSILTGTGDGYTF
TRBD2,NA,TRBJ2-5,TRBV7-2,TGTGCCAGCAGCTTAGGAGCGGGGGTACAAGAGACCCAGTACTTC,CASSLGAGVQETQYF
NA,once,TRBJ1-2,TRBV25-1,TGTGCCAGCAGTGAATCATCAGTCGGCTATGGCTACACCTTC,CASSESSVGYGYTF
TRBD1,NA,TRBJ2-2,TRBV29-1,TGCAGCGCTCGACAGGGGGCGGGCGGGGAGCTGTTTTTT,CSARQGAGGELFF
NA,NA,TRBJ1-2,TRBV28,TGTGCCAGCAGCCTGGGGGGGGCTGGGAAAGGCTACACCTTC,CASSLGGAGKGYTF
TRBD1,NA,TRBJ2-7,TRBV6-6,TGTGCCAGCAGTCCAACCGGGACAGGGTACGAGCAGTACTTC,CASSPTGTGYEQYF
NA,once,TRBJ1-1,TRBV29-1,TGCAGCGTTGAAGGTGTCGGGACTGAAGCTTTCTTT,CSVEGVGTEAFF
NA,NA,TRBJ2-3,TRBV6-4,TGTGCCAGCAGTCCTAGACCGATGGGTGCAGATACGCAGTATTTT,CASSPRPMGADTQYF
TRBD2,NA,TRBJ2-2,TRBV6-5,TGTGCCAGCAGTTACTCGAGTACCAGCGGGGGGCCCGGCGGGGAGCTGTTTTTT,CASSYSSTSGGPGGELFF
NA,NA,TRBJ1-1,TRBV19,TGTGCCAGTAGTATCGGACAGATCACTGAAGCTTTCTTT,CASSIGQITEAFF
NA,NA,TRBJ1-2,TRBV4-1,TGCGCCAGCAGCCAAATTTCCGGTGGCTACACCTTC,CASSQISGGYTF
NA,NA,TRBJ2-1,TRBV9,TGTGCCAGCAGCGTAGCTTCGGGACTGTCGAGCTCCTACAATGAGCAGTTCTTC,CASSVASGLSSSYNEQFF
NA,NA,TRBJ1-4,TRBV7-9,TGTGCCAGCAGCCTCCAGATGGGCGAAAAACTGTTTTTT,CASSLQMGEKLFF
NA,NA,TRBJ1-1,TRBV6-5,TGTGCCAGCAAGGGAGGGCTGTTGGCTTTCTTT,CASKGGLLAFF
NA,NA,TRBJ1-1,TRBV6-2/TRBV6-3,TGTGCCAGCAGTTACTCAGGGGCCACTGAAGCTTTCTTT,CASSYSGATEAFF
TRBD1,NA,TRBJ2-7,TRBV6-5,TGTGCCAGCAGTCCCCAGGGGGACTCCTACGAGCAGTACTTC,CASSPQGDSYEQYF
NA,NA,TRBJ2-6,TRBV27,TGTGCCAGCAGTTTATTGGGGGTCTCTGGGGCCAACGTCCTGACTTTC,CASSLLGVSGANVLTF
TRBD1,NA,TRBJ2-1,TRBV6-5,TGTGCCAGCAGCCCGACAGGGTATGAGCAGTTCTTC,CASSPTGYEQFF
NA,NA,TRBJ1-1,TRBV29-1,TGCAGCGTTGACGGAGCGGCCGGGAAGCCGAGGGGTGAAGCTTTCTTT,CSVDGAAGKPRGEAFF
NA,NA,TRBJ2-1,TRBV24-1,TGTGCTACAGGGATGGGAGGGGCAGACAATGAGCAGTTCTTC,CATGMGGADNEQFF
NA,NA,TRBJ1-2,TRBV2,TGTGCCAGCAATTATGCATCCGGATATGGCTACACCTTC,CASNYASGYGYTF
TRBD1,NA,TRBJ1-5,TRBV4-1,TGCGCCAGCAGCCAAGGATTTGGGGACAGGGGCCAGCCCCAGCATTTT,CASSQGFGDRGQPQHF
NA,NA,TRBJ1-5,TRBV6-2/TRBV6-3,TGTGCCAGCAGAGAGGTAAATCAGCCCCAGCATTTT,CASREVNQPQHF
NA,NA,TRBJ2-1,TRBV29-1,TGCAGCGCTGGACAGCCCTACAATGAGCAGTTCTTC,CSAGQPYNEQFF
NA,NA,TRBJ1-2,TRBV7-8,TGTGCCAGCAGACCGTATGGGAATGGCTACACCTTC,CASRPYGNGYTF
TRBD1,once,TRBJ1-2,TRBV6-5,TGTGCCAGCAGCCTACCAGGGGGTTTTGGCTACACCTTC,CASSLPGGFGYTF
NA,NA,TRBJ2-2,TRBV14,TGTGCCAGCAGCCAAACCCATAACGGCGGGGTTGACACCGGGGAGCTGTTTTTT,CASSQTHNGGVDTGELFF
NA,NA,TRBJ2-1,TRBV29-1,TGCAGCGTCACTTACAATGAGCAGTTCTTC,CSVTYNEQFF
NA,NA,TRBJ1-4,TRBV23-1,TGCGCCAGCAGTCAACTTCTCAGGAGTGATAATGAAAAACTGTTTTTT,CASSQLLRSDNEKLFF
NA,once,TRBJ2-7,TRBV20-1,TGCAGTGCTAGAGCCTCGGGCTTAAGCTCCTACGAGCAGTACTTC,CSARASGLSSYEQYF
TRBD1,NA,TRBJ1-6,TRBV3-1,TGTGCCAGCAGCCAAGCGGGCAGGGGGCTAATAGTAGGGAATTCACCCCTCCACTTT,CASSQAGRGLIVGNSPLHF
TRBD1,NA,TRBJ2-5,TRBV7-6,TGTGCCAGCAGCCTACATGAACAGGGGCGGGAGACCCAGTACTTC,CASSLHEQGRETQYF
NA,NA,TRBJ1-1,TRBV27,TGTGCCAGCAGTTTATTGGGGCCTAACACTGAAGCTTTCTTT,CASSLLGPNTEAFF
NA,NA,TRBJ2-3,TRBV7-9,TGTGCCAGCAGCTCCCCCAGCAGGCTCGGAGATACGCAGTATTTT,CASSSPSRLGDTQYF
NA,NA,TRBJ2-1,TRBV18,TGTGCCAGCTCACCTCCGGGACAACCCTACAATGAGCAGTTCTTC,CASSPPGQPYNEQFF
TRBD1,NA,TRBJ1-2,TRBV7-9,TGTGCCAGCAGCCCTACAGGGGAAAGTTATGGCTACACCTTC,CASSPTGESYGYTF
TRBD1,NA,TRBJ1-6,TRBV6-5,TGTGCCAGCAGTTTTCAGACAGGGGACAATTCACCCCTCCATTTT,CASSFQTGDNSPLHF
TRBD2,NA,TRBJ2-7,TRBV5-1,TGCGCCAGCAGCTCCTCCGGTAGCGGGGGGGCCGATTACGAGCAGTACTTC,CASSSSGSGGADYEQYF
NA,NA,TRBJ2-7,TRBV25-1,TGTGCCAGCAGTGAGATTGGGGCGGGACGGGGGGCAACCTACGAGCAGTACTTC,CASSEIGAGRGATYEQYF
NA,NA,TRBJ2-3,TRBV4-2,TGTGCCAGCAGCCAAGTTGACGGGTTAGATACGCAGTATTTT,CASSQVDGLDTQYF